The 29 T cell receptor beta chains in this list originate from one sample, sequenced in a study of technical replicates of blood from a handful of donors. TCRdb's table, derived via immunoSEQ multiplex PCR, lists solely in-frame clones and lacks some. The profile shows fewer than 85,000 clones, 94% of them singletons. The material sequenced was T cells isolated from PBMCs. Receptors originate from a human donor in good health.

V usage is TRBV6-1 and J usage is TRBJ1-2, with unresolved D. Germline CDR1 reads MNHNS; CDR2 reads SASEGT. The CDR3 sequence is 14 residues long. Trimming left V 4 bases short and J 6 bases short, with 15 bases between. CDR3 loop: CASSVLGLGDGYTF. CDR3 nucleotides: TGTGCCAGCAGTGTTCTGGGGTTGGGAGATGGCTACACCTTC.

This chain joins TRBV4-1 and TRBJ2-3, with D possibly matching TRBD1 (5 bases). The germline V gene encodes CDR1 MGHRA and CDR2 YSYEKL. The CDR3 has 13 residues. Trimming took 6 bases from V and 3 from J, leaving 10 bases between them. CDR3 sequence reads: CASRAGITDTQYF. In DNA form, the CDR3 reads TGCGCCAGCAGGGCAGGGATAACAGATACGCAGTATTTT.

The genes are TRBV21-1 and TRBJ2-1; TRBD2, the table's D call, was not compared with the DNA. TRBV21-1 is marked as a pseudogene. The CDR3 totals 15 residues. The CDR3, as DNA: TGTGCCAGCAGCTGTGGGGGGGGGTTATACAATGAGCAGTTCTTC. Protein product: CASSCGGGLYNEQFF.

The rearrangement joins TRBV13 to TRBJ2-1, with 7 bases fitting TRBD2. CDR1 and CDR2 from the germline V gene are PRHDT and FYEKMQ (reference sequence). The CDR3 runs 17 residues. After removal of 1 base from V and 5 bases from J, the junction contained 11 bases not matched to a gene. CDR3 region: CASSLVGREVSHNEQFF. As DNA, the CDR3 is TGTGCCAGCAGCTTAGTTGGACGGGAGGTGTCCCACAATGAGCAGTTCTTC.

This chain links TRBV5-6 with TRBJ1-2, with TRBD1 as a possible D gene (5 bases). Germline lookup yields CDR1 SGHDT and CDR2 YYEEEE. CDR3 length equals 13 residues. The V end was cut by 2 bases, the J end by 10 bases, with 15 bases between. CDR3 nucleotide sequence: TGTGCCAGCAGCTTTGGGCAGGGTATCGACTACACCTTC. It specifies CASSFGQGIDYTF.

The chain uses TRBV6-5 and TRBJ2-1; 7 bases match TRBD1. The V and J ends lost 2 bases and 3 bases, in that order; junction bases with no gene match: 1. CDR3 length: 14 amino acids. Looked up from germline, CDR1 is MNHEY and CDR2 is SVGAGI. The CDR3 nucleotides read TGTGCCAGCAGTTACCGGGACAGCTACAATGAGCAGTTCTTC. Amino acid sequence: CASSYRDSYNEQFF.

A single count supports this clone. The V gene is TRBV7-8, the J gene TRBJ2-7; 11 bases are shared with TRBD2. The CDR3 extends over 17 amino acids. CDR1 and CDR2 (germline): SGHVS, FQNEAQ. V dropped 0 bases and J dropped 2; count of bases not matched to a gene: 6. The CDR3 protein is CASSLALLAGGTYEQYF. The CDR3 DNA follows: TGTGCCAGCAGCTTAGCGCTTCTAGCGGGAGGCACCTACGAGCAGTACTTC. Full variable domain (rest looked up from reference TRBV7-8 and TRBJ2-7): GAGVSQSPRYKVAKRGQDVALRCDPISGHVSLFWYQQALGQGPEFLTYFQNEAQLDKSGLPSDRFFAERPEGSVSTLKIQRTQQEDSAVYLCASSLALLAGGTYEQYFGPGTRLTVT.

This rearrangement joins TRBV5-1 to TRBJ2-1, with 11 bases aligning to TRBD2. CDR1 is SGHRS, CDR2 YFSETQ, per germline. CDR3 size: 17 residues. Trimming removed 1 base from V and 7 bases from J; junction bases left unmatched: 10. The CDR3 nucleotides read TGCGCCAGCAGCTTGATACTAGCGGGAGCCGTAGGTAATGAGCAGTTCTTC. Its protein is CASSLILAGAVGNEQFF.

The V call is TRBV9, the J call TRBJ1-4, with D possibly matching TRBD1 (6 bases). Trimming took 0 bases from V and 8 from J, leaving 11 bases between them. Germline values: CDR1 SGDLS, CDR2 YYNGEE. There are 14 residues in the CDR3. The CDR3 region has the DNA TGTGCCAGCAGCGTAGAGGGGGTTCACGAAAAACTGTTTTTT. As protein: CASSVEGVHEKLFF.

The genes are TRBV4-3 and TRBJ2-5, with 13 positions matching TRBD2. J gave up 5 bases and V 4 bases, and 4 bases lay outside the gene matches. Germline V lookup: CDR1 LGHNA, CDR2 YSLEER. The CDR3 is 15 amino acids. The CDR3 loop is CASSLLAGGLETQYF. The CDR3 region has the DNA TGCGCCAGCAGCCTACTAGCGGGAGGGTTGGAGACCCAGTACTTC.

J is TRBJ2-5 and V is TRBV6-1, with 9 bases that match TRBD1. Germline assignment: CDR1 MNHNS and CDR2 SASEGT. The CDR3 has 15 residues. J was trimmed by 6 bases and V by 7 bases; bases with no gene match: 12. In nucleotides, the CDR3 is TGTGCCAGCACCTTACAGGGGGCGCCCCCTCAGACCCAGTACTTC. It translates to CASTLQGAPPQTQYF.

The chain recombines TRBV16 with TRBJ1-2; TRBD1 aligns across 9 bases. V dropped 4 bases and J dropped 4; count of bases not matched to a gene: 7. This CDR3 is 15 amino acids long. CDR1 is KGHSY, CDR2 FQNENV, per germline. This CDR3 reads CASSPNTGGAYGYTF. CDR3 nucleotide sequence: TGTGCCAGCAGCCCAAATACAGGGGGCGCCTATGGCTACACCTTC. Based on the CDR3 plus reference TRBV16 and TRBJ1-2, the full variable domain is GEEVAQTPKHLVRGEGQKAKLYCAPIKGHSYVFWYQQVLKNEFKFLISFQNENVFDETGMPKERFSAKCLPNSPCSLEIQATKLEDSAVYFCASSPNTGGAYGYTFGSGTRLTVV.

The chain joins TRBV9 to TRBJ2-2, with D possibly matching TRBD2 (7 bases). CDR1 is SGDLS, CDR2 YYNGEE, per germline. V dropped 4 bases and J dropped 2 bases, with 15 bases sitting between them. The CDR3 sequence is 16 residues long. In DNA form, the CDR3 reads TGTGCCAGCAGCCCTAGGGGGACTACCAACACCGGGGAGCTGTTTTTT. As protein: CASSPRGTTNTGELFF.

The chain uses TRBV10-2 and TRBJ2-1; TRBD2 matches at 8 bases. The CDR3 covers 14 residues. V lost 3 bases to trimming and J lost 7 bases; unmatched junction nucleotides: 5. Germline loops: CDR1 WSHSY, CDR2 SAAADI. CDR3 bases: TGCGCCAGCAGTGAAGAGCGGGAGATGAATGAGCAGTTCTTC. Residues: CASSEEREMNEQFF.

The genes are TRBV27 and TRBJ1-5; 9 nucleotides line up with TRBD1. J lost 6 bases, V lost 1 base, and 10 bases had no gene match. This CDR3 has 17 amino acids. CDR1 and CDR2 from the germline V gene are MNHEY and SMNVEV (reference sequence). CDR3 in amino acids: CASSLFGTGRLRQPQHF. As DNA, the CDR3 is TGTGCCAGCAGTTTATTCGGGACAGGGAGGCTTCGTCAGCCCCAGCATTTT.

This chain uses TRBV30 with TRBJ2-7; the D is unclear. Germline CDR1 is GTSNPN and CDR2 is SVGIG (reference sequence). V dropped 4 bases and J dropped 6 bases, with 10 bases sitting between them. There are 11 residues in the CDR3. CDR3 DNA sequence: TGTGCCTGGAATAATCCCGGCGAGCAGTACTTC. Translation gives CAWNNPGEQYF.

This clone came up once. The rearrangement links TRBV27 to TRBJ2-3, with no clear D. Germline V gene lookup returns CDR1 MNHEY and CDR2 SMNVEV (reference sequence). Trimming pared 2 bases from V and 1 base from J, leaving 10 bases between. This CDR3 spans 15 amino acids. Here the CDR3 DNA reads TGTGCCAGCAGTTTAAGCGCCGCGGGCACAGATACGCAGTATTTT. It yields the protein CASSLSAAGTDTQYF.

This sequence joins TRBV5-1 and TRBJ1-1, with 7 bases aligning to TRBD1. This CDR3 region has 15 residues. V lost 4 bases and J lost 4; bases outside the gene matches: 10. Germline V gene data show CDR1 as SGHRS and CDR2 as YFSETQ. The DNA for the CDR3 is TGCGCCAGCAGCCCTCGACAGGGTGGGGGCACTGAAGCTTTCTTT. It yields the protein CASSPRQGGGTEAFF.

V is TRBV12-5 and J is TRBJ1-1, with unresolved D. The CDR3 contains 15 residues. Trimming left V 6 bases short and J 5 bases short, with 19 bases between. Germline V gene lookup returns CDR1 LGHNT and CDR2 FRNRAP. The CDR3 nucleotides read TGTGCTAGTGGACCCGCCGGAGTGGATAATACTGAAGCTTTCTTT. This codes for CASGPAGVDNTEAFF. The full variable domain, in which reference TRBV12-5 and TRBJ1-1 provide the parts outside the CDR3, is DARVTQTPRHKVTEMGQEVTMRCQPILGHNTVFWYRQTMMQGLELLAYFRNRAPLDDSGMPKDRFSAEMPDATLATLKIQPSEPRDSAVYFCASGPAGVDNTEAFFGQGTRLTVV.

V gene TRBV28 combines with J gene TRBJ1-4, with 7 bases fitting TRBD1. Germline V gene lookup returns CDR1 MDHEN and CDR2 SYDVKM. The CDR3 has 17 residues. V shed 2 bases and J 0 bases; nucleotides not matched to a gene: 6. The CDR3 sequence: CASSLPRDSATNEKLFF. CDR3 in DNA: TGTGCCAGCAGTTTACCACGGGACAGTGCAACTAATGAAAAACTGTTTTTT.

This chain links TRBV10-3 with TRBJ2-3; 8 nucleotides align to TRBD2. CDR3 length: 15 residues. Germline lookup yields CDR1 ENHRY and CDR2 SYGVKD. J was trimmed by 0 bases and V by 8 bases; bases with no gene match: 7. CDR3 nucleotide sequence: TGTGCCATCCGGGAGGGAGTAACAAGCACAGATACGCAGTATTTT. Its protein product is CAIREGVTSTDTQYF.

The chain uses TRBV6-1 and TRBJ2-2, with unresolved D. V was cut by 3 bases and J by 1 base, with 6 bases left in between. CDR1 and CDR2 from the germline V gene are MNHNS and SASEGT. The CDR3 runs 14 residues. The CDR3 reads CASSENRNTGELFF. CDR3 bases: TGTGCCAGCAGTGAGAATAGGAACACCGGGGAGCTGTTTTTT.

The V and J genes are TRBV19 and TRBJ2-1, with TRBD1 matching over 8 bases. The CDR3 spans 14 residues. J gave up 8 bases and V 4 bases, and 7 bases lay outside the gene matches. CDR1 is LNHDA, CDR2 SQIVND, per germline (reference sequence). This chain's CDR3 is CASSTDRERDEQFF. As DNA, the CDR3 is TGTGCCAGTAGTACGGACAGGGAGAGAGATGAGCAGTTCTTC. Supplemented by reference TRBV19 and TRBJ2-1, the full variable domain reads DGGITQSPKYLFRKEGQNVTLSCEQNLNHDAMYWYRQDPGQGLRLIYYSQIVNDFQKGDIAEGYSVSREKKESFPLTVTSAQKNPTAFYLCASSTDRERDEQFFGPGTRLTVL.

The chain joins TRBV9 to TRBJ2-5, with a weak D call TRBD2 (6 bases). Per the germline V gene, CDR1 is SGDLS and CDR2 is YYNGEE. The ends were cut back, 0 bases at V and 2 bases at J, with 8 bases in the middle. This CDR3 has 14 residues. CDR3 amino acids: CASSVAGTQETQYF. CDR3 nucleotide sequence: TGTGCCAGCAGCGTAGCTGGGACTCAAGAGACCCAGTACTTC.

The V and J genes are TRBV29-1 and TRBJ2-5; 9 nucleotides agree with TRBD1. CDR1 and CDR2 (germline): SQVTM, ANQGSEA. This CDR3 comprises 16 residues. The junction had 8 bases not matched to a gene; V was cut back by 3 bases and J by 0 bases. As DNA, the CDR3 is TGCAGCGTTGAGGGGACAGGGATTTTGTACCAAGAGACCCAGTACTTC. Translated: CSVEGTGILYQETQYF.

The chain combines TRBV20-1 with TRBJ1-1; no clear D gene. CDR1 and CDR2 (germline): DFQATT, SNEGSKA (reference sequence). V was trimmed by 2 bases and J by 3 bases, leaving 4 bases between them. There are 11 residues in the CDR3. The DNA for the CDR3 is TGCAGTGCTAGACCTTACACTGAAGCTTTCTTT. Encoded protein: CSARPYTEAFF.

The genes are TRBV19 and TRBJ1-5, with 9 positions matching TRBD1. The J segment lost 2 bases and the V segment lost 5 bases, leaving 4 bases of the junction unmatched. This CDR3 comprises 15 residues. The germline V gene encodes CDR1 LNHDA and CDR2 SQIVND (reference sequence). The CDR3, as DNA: TGTGCCAGTAGTCCCGACAGGGGGGGCAATCAGCCCCAGCATTTT. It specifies CASSPDRGGNQPQHF.

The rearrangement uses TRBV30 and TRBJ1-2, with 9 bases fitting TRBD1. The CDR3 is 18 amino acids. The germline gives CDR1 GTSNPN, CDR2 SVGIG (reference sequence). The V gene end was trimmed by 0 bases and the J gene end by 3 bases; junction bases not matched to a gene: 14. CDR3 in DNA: TGTGCCTGGAGTGTAAGCCGAACCGGGACAGGGTATTACTATGGCTACACCTTC. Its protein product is CAWSVSRTGTGYYYGYTF.

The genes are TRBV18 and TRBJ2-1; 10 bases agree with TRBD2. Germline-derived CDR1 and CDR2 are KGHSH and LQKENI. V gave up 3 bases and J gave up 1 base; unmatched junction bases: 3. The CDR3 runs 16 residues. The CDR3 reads CASSPLAGVSYNEQFF. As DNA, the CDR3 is TGTGCCAGCTCACCCCTAGCGGGGGTGTCCTACAATGAGCAGTTCTTC.